This T cell receptor beta chain was captured in a study of cytomegalovirus exposure and HLA in healthy donors. Overall study findings and caveats: A later analysis reported that several of the most significant clusters appeared to be linked to common viral pathogens, among them Epstein-Barr virus. There was a cluster of highly shared sequence variants that was likely a sequencing artifact.

This clone was seen more than once but under ten times. Its matching antigen is unknown. This CDR3 spans 16 amino acids. Trimming removed 4 bases from V and 4 bases from J; junction bases left unmatched: 11. Germline V gives CDR1 SQVTM, CDR2 ANQGSEA. It was with 60 Vbeta and 13 Jbeta primers that the PCR ran. Profiling relied on immunoSEQ multiplex PCR, and the TCRdb table lists in-frame clones only, not all of them. The sample records roughly 190,000 clones, 9.5% being singletons. The sequenced material came from PBMCs. The rearrangement joins TRBV29-1 to TRBJ2-3, with TRBD2 matching over 10 bases. This TCR came from a woman aged 25 to 39 in good health and CMV-seropositive. The CDR3 nucleotides are TGCAGCGTTGTGGGTACTAGCGGGAAAGCATCAGATACGCAGTATTTT. It encodes CSVVGTSGKASDTQYF.